The 24 T cell receptor beta chains in this list originate from one sample, sequenced in a study of OX40 agonist ivuxolimab in advanced cancers. Profiled with immunoSEQ multiplex PCR; TCRdb holds only in-frame clones, not every one. This sample has roughly 50,000 clones, with approximately 90% found just once. This sample comprised CD4+ or CD8+ T cells sorted from blood, obtained in a trial of the OX40 agonist ivuxolimab. These receptors were obtained from an adult with an advanced solid tumor such as melanoma, head and neck, liver or kidney cancer.

This chain uses TRBV28 with TRBJ2-3, with 9 bases matching TRBD2. V shed 2 bases, J shed 2 bases, and the junction held 5 bases outside the gene matches. The CDR3 consists of 16 residues. CDR1 is MDHEN, CDR2 SYDVKM, per germline. The DNA of the CDR3 is TGTGCCAGCAGTTTACCGAGACTAGCGGCCACAGATACGCAGTATTTT. Its protein product is CASSLPRLAATDTQYF.

V usage is TRBV11-2 and J usage is TRBJ2-2; 12 positions agree with TRBD1. V shed 5 bases and J 7 bases; nucleotides not matched to a gene: 8. This CDR3 region has 16 residues. Looked up from germline, CDR1 is SGHAT and CDR2 is FQNNGV. The CDR3 DNA follows: TGTGCCAGCAGCAGCCGGGACAGGGGGCTTGGCGGGGAGCTGTTTTTT. It codes for CASSSRDRGLGGELFF.

The chain has TRBV15 and TRBJ2-7, with 7 bases that match TRBD1. V shed 1 base and J 6 bases; nucleotides not matched to a gene: 9. The CDR3 is 15 amino acids. Germline assignment: CDR1 LNHNV and CDR2 YYDKDF (reference sequence). CDR3 protein: CATSRGGRGSREQYF. CDR3 nucleotides: TGTGCCACCAGCAGAGGGGGCAGGGGGAGCCGCGAGCAGTACTTC.

The chain joins TRBV6-5 to TRBJ2-5; the D gene is possibly TRBD1 (5 bases). From germline, CDR1 is MNHEY and CDR2 SVGAGI. Trimming took 5 bases from V and 1 from J, leaving 11 bases between them. The CDR3 extends over 14 amino acids. CDR3: CASSPQTAQETQYF. As DNA, the CDR3 is TGTGCCAGCAGTCCACAGACAGCCCAAGAGACCCAGTACTTC.

J is TRBJ2-7 and V is TRBV28; a weak D match, TRBD2 (6 bases). The V end lost 5 bases, the J end lost 0 bases, and 14 bases lay between the germline ends. Germline lookup yields CDR1 MDHEN and CDR2 SYDVKM. The CDR3 is 15 amino acids. CDR3 coding DNA: TGTGCCAGCAGTCTTTTTAGGGACTTCTCCTACGAGCAGTACTTC. Its protein product is CASSLFRDFSYEQYF.

The rearrangement uses TRBV2 and TRBJ2-3; D remains unclear. V lost 3 bases to trimming and J lost 4 bases, with 5 bases between them. This CDR3 is built from 12 residues. CDR1 SNHLY and CDR2 FYNNEI come from the germline V gene. The chain's CDR3 is CASSDQADTQYF. The CDR3 coding sequence is TGTGCCAGCAGTGATCAGGCAGATACGCAGTATTTT.

By share, this clone ranks as medium-sized (0.01 to 0.1%). This rearrangement joins TRBV2 to TRBJ2-3, with D perhaps TRBD2 (6 bases). The CDR3 length is 15 residues. Germline loops: CDR1 SNHLY, CDR2 FYNNEI. The germline V and J ends were trimmed by 5 bases and 6 bases, with 18 bases remaining between them. The CDR3 DNA sequence: TGTGCCAGCAGTTCTACCGAAGGGACTCGGGATACGCAGTATTTT. Translating gives CASSSTEGTRDTQYF.

This clone was counted once. The CDR3 protein is CASSRTDRPNYGYTF. In DNA form, the CDR3 reads TGTGCCAGCAGCCGGACAGACAGGCCTAACTATGGCTACACCTTC. The chain couples TRBV7-9 to TRBJ1-2; D may be TRBD1 (6 bases). Germline loops: CDR1 SEHNR, CDR2 FQNEAQ (reference sequence). CDR3 length: 15 residues. V was cut by 5 bases and J by 0 bases, with 13 bases left in between.

V usage is TRBV5-1 and J usage is TRBJ1-1, with a possible D match to TRBD1 (6 bases). The CDR3 spans 14 residues. Germline V lookup: CDR1 SGHRS, CDR2 YFSETQ. Trimming took 0 bases from V and 4 from J, leaving 10 bases between them. The CDR3: CASSLARGSTEAFF. In DNA, the CDR3 is TGCGCCAGCAGCTTGGCCAGGGGAAGCACTGAAGCTTTCTTT.

This sequence joins TRBV28 and TRBJ1-2; 9 nucleotides agree with TRBD1. CDR3 length: 17 residues. V gave up 8 bases and J gave up 4 bases; unmatched junction bases: 17. Germline CDR1 and CDR2: MDHEN and SYDVKM. This CDR3 reads CASQTGTGLRIVYGYTF. The CDR3, as DNA: TGTGCCAGCCAGACCGGGACAGGGCTGAGGATTGTCTATGGCTACACCTTC.

The rearrangement joins TRBV4-2 to TRBJ2-7; D might be TRBD1 or TRBD2, each matching 5 bases. The CDR3 is made up of 16 amino acids. CDR1 and CDR2 (germline): LGHNA, YNFKEQ. Trimming took off 2 bases at V and 3 bases at J, with 17 bases between the two ends. DNA of the CDR3: TGTGCCAGCAGCCAATTCTCGGGGCAGGCTTACTACGAGCAGTACTTC. This codes for CASSQFSGQAYYEQYF.

The rearrangement uses TRBV28 and TRBJ1-2; D is uncertain. The CDR3 runs to 13 residues. The germline V and J ends were trimmed by 2 bases and 5 bases, with 9 bases remaining between them. The germline V gene has CDR1 MDHEN and CDR2 SYDVKM. CDR3 coding DNA: TGTGCCAGCAGTTTAAGCCAGGTGTATGGCTACACCTTC. Translated, it gives CASSLSQVYGYTF.

This chain links TRBV2 with TRBJ2-1, with D perhaps TRBD1 or TRBD2 (5 bases each). Germline-derived CDR1 and CDR2 are SNHLY and FYNNEI. The CDR3 loop spans 14 amino acids. V was clipped by 10 bases and J by 4 bases, with 17 bases between them. CDR3 in amino acids: CAIAGARLYNEQFF. The CDR3 DNA follows: TGTGCCATCGCCGGGGCACGGCTTTACAATGAGCAGTTCTTC. Using reference TRBV2 and TRBJ2-1 for the parts outside the CDR3, the full variable domain is EPEVTQTPSHQVTQMGQEVILRCVPISNHLYFYWYRQILGQKVEFLVSFYNNEISEKSEIFDDQFSVERPDGSNFTLKIRSTKLEDSAMYFCAIAGARLYNEQFFGPGTRLTVL.

V usage is TRBV19 and J usage is TRBJ2-2; D not resolved. The germline V and J ends were trimmed by 4 bases and 1 base, with 16 bases remaining between them. CDR1 LNHDA and CDR2 SQIVND come from the germline V gene (reference sequence). CDR3 size: 17 residues. The CDR3 loop reads CASSRSGPVMNTGELFF. CDR3 nucleotides: TGTGCCAGTAGTAGGTCGGGTCCGGTGATGAACACCGGGGAGCTGTTTTTT.

The chain has TRBV7-3 and TRBJ1-2; a possible D gene is TRBD1 (5 bases). The V gene lost 1 base and the J gene lost 4 bases, with 13 bases spanning the gap. CDR3 length: 15 amino acids. CDR1 is SGHTA and CDR2 is FQGTGA in the germline V gene. CDR3 in amino acids: CASSLSRRAGYGYTF. CDR3 nucleotide sequence: TGTGCCAGCAGCTTAAGTCGCAGGGCGGGCTATGGCTACACCTTC. Full variable domain (rest looked up from reference TRBV7-3 and TRBJ1-2): GAGVSQTPSNKVTEKGKYVELRCDPISGHTALYWYRQSLGQGPEFLIYFQGTGAADDSGLPNDRFFAVRPEGSVSTLKIQRTERGDSAVYLCASSLSRRAGYGYTFGSGTRLTVV.

The V and J genes are TRBV11-2 and TRBJ2-1; D may be TRBD2 (6 bases). Per the germline V gene, CDR1 is SGHAT and CDR2 is FQNNGV. The CDR3 is 15 amino acids. V was trimmed by 4 bases and J by 6 bases, leaving 16 bases between them. The CDR3 spells CASSSAAPGVNEQFF. CDR3 DNA sequence: TGTGCCAGCAGCTCAGCCGCGCCGGGAGTCAATGAGCAGTTCTTC.

The V call is TRBV6-5, the J call TRBJ2-7; D remains ambiguous. Trimming left V 2 bases short and J 6 bases short, with 14 bases between. CDR1 MNHEY and CDR2 SVGAGI come from the germline V gene. The CDR3 covers 14 residues. CDR3 nucleotides: TGTGCCAGCAGTTACCGTGGGGTTTTTGGCGAGCAGTACTTC. It codes for CASSYRGVFGEQYF.

This chain joins TRBV29-1 and TRBJ2-3; weak D call: TRBD2 (7 bases). V lost 4 bases, J lost 0 bases, and 11 bases lay in between. The CDR3 length is 14 residues. CDR1 and CDR2 from the germline V gene are SQVTM and ANQGSEA. In DNA, the CDR3 is TGCAGCGTTGCACGGGGGGCTAGCACAGATACGCAGTATTTT. This gives the protein CSVARGASTDTQYF.

The rearrangement joins TRBV2 to TRBJ2-7; TRBD2 aligns across 13 bases. Germline CDR1 and CDR2: SNHLY and FYNNEI. After removal of 4 bases from V and 13 bases from J, the junction contained 7 bases not matched to a gene. The CDR3 loop spans 13 amino acids. DNA of the CDR3: TGTGCCAGCAGTGTATGGACTAGCGGGAGAGTTTACTTC. It specifies CASSVWTSGRVYF.

This chain connects TRBV2 to TRBJ1-2; possible D gene TRBD1, 6 bases. V was shortened by 2 bases and J by 5 bases, with 9 bases between the two germline ends. This CDR3 region has 13 residues. Germline loops: CDR1 SNHLY, CDR2 FYNNEI. The CDR3 nucleotides read TGTGCCAGCAGTGAATACAGGGAATATGGCTACACCTTC. Protein sequence: CASSEYREYGYTF.

CDR3 protein: CASSVGYREYTGELFF. The CDR3 DNA follows: TGTGCCAGCAGCGTAGGTTATAGGGAGTACACCGGGGAGCTGTTTTTT. The V and J genes are TRBV9 and TRBJ2-2; D is perhaps TRBD2 (5 bases). V was trimmed by 0 bases and J by 3 bases, leaving 12 bases between them. CDR3 length equals 16 residues. CDR1 is SGDLS, CDR2 YYNGEE, per germline.

This chain uses TRBV4-1 with TRBJ1-4; no clear D. V dropped 1 base and J dropped 0 bases, with 3 bases sitting between them. Per germline, CDR1 MGHRA and CDR2 YSYEKL. The CDR3 sequence is 14 residues long. The CDR3: CASSQASTNEKLFF. CDR3 nucleotides: TGCGCCAGCAGCCAAGCCTCAACTAATGAAAAACTGTTTTTT.

The DNA of the CDR3 is TGTGCCAGCAGTGAAGGGGAGGGGGCAGATACGCAGTATTTT. This encodes CASSEGEGADTQYF. The V and J genes are TRBV2 and TRBJ2-3; TRBD2 might be the D (7 bases). Germline CDR1 reads SNHLY; CDR2 reads FYNNEI. Deletions cut 1 base from V and 4 bases from J, with 9 bases between. This CDR3 is 14 amino acids long.

This clone showed up just once. This chain connects TRBV9 to TRBJ2-1; D possibly corresponds to TRBD2 (5 bases). This CDR3 has 16 residues. Trimming removed 2 bases from V and 4 bases from J, with 16 bases in between. The germline V gene has CDR1 SGDLS and CDR2 YYNGEE. The CDR3 region has the DNA TGTGCCAGCAGCGTGTCCGGCGCGAGAGGGTACAATGAGCAGTTCTTC. Its translation: CASSVSGARGYNEQFF. The full variable domain, with the rest looked up from reference TRBV9 and TRBJ2-1, is DSGVTQTPKHLITATGQRVTLRCSPRSGDLSVYWYQQSLDQGLQFLIQYYNGEERAKGNILERFSAQQFPDLHSELNLSSLELGDSALYFCASSVSGARGYNEQFFGPGTRLTVL.